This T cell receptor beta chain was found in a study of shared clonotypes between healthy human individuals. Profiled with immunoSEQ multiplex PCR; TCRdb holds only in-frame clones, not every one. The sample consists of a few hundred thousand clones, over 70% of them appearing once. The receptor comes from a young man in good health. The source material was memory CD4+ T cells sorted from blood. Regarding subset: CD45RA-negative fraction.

The CDR3, as DNA: TGCGCCAGCAGCTCATCGACAGCTTCCACCGGGGAGCTGTTTTTT. It specifies CASSSSTASTGELFF. V gene TRBV5-1 combines with J gene TRBJ2-2, with D perhaps TRBD1 (5 bases). The germline V and J ends were trimmed by 3 bases and 4 bases, with 13 bases remaining between them. The CDR3 loop spans 15 amino acids. The germline CDR1 and CDR2 sequences are SGHRS and YFSETQ.